The rows below give T cell receptor beta chains drawn from one sample of a study of PD-1 blockade in mismatch repair-deficient tumors. TCRdb's table, derived via immunoSEQ multiplex PCR, lists solely in-frame clones and lacks some. The repertoire holds 100,000 to 150,000 clones, with 88% as singletons. Sample: peripheral blood, taken approximately 69 weeks after starting pembrolizumab. All receptors derive from an adult with mismatch repair-deficient cancer. Each CDR3 is given with its conserved first and last residue. The order of the fields is CDR3 protein, clone size, V gene, J gene. The size field is filled for only some rows; it gives once, few, many or a size class.

cdr3_aa: CASSEFKGGGEKLFF
clone_size: .
v_call: TRBV25-1
j_call: TRBJ1-4

cdr3_aa: CASKISRTGGGGEKLFF
clone_size: .
v_call: TRBV19
j_call: TRBJ1-4

cdr3_aa: CAWNLGQDLGEQYF
clone_size: .
v_call: TRBV30
j_call: TRBJ2-7

cdr3_aa: CASSPRAGPMNTEAFF
clone_size: .
v_call: TRBV27
j_call: TRBJ1-1

cdr3_aa: CASSLGPPSGDSYEQYF
clone_size: .
v_call: TRBV27
j_call: TRBJ2-7

cdr3_aa: CASSSPALETQYF
clone_size: .
v_call: TRBV28
j_call: TRBJ2-5

cdr3_aa: CASSLSSGSRYEQFF
clone_size: once
v_call: TRBV7-3
j_call: TRBJ2-1

cdr3_aa: CASSPTGVWYEQYF
clone_size: .
v_call: TRBV6-6
j_call: TRBJ2-7

cdr3_aa: CASSLASGNTGELFF
clone_size: .
v_call: TRBV7-9
j_call: TRBJ2-2

cdr3_aa: CSAKLVREQYF
clone_size: .
v_call: TRBV20-1
j_call: TRBJ2-7

cdr3_aa: CASSSRENTGELFF
clone_size: .
v_call: TRBV11-3
j_call: TRBJ2-2

cdr3_aa: CATYAGTGYEQYF
clone_size: .
v_call: TRBV10-3
j_call: TRBJ2-7

cdr3_aa: CASSLPPEIREQRYEQYF
clone_size: .
v_call: TRBV5-8
j_call: TRBJ2-7

cdr3_aa: CAWSVTYGYTF
clone_size: .
v_call: TRBV30
j_call: TRBJ1-2

cdr3_aa: CASSYFSRGTEAFF
clone_size: .
v_call: TRBV6-5
j_call: TRBJ1-1

cdr3_aa: CASSSGQGGRSTDTQYF
clone_size: .
v_call: TRBV7-9
j_call: TRBJ2-3

cdr3_aa: CASSLLAGSYNEQFF
clone_size: .
v_call: TRBV28
j_call: TRBJ2-1

cdr3_aa: CASSFKDTQYF
clone_size: .
v_call: TRBV11-2
j_call: TRBJ2-3

cdr3_aa: CAWSGWGQGKDGYTF
clone_size: few
v_call: TRBV30
j_call: TRBJ1-2

cdr3_aa: CASSLYRGLYNQPQHF
clone_size: .
v_call: TRBV28
j_call: TRBJ1-5

cdr3_aa: CASTLTGAGSYGYTF
clone_size: .
v_call: TRBV6-5
j_call: TRBJ1-2

cdr3_aa: CASSASFGGEAFF
clone_size: .
v_call: TRBV9
j_call: TRBJ1-1

cdr3_aa: CASSLPLNEKLFF
clone_size: .
v_call: TRBV4-1
j_call: TRBJ1-4

cdr3_aa: CASSQNSLNEQFF
clone_size: .
v_call: TRBV4-1
j_call: TRBJ2-1

cdr3_aa: CATSGTGGGDNEKLFF
clone_size: .
v_call: TRBV15
j_call: TRBJ1-4

cdr3_aa: CASSLDRNNEQFF
clone_size: .
v_call: TRBV11-2
j_call: TRBJ2-1

cdr3_aa: CASSPRRGLYGYTF
clone_size: .
v_call: TRBV5-4
j_call: TRBJ1-2

cdr3_aa: CASSSRDTNTGELFF
clone_size: .
v_call: TRBV19
j_call: TRBJ2-2

cdr3_aa: CASSLVAGVNYEQYF
clone_size: .
v_call: TRBV11-2
j_call: TRBJ2-7

cdr3_aa: CASTRQQDGYTF
clone_size: few
v_call: TRBV2
j_call: TRBJ1-2

cdr3_aa: CASLPPGQIAKNIQYF
clone_size: .
v_call: TRBV2
j_call: TRBJ2-4

cdr3_aa: CAWSVLENSKLFF
clone_size: .
v_call: TRBV30
j_call: TRBJ1-4

cdr3_aa: CSDLDRGLYSNYGYTF
clone_size: .
v_call: TRBV29-1
j_call: TRBJ1-2

cdr3_aa: CASSPGKGAGGPVF
clone_size: .
v_call: TRBV4-2
j_call: TRBJ2-3

cdr3_aa: CASRSRHSNQPQHF
clone_size: once
v_call: TRBV14
j_call: TRBJ1-5

cdr3_aa: CASSTVIGVGGPGDTQYF
clone_size: .
v_call: TRBV7-8
j_call: TRBJ2-3

cdr3_aa: CASSLPGRDYGYTF
clone_size: .
v_call: TRBV28
j_call: TRBJ1-2

cdr3_aa: CASSFSRTNTEAFF
clone_size: .
v_call: TRBV28
j_call: TRBJ1-1

cdr3_aa: CASSLVAENIQYF
clone_size: .
v_call: TRBV7-9
j_call: TRBJ2-4

cdr3_aa: CASSWTRTPYEQYF
clone_size: .
v_call: TRBV27
j_call: TRBJ2-7

cdr3_aa: CASMSEGFYGYTF
clone_size: few
v_call: TRBV19
j_call: TRBJ1-2

cdr3_aa: CASSLEPGQGTYEQYF
clone_size: .
v_call: TRBV11-2
j_call: TRBJ2-7

cdr3_aa: CSVLRTGSEQYF
clone_size: .
v_call: TRBV29-1
j_call: TRBJ2-7

cdr3_aa: CSVGTMNTEAFF
clone_size: .
v_call: TRBV29-1
j_call: TRBJ1-1

cdr3_aa: CAWSVGGLGEQYF
clone_size: few
v_call: TRBV30
j_call: TRBJ2-7

cdr3_aa: CASSMAGGPTYEQYF
clone_size: few
v_call: TRBV19
j_call: TRBJ2-7